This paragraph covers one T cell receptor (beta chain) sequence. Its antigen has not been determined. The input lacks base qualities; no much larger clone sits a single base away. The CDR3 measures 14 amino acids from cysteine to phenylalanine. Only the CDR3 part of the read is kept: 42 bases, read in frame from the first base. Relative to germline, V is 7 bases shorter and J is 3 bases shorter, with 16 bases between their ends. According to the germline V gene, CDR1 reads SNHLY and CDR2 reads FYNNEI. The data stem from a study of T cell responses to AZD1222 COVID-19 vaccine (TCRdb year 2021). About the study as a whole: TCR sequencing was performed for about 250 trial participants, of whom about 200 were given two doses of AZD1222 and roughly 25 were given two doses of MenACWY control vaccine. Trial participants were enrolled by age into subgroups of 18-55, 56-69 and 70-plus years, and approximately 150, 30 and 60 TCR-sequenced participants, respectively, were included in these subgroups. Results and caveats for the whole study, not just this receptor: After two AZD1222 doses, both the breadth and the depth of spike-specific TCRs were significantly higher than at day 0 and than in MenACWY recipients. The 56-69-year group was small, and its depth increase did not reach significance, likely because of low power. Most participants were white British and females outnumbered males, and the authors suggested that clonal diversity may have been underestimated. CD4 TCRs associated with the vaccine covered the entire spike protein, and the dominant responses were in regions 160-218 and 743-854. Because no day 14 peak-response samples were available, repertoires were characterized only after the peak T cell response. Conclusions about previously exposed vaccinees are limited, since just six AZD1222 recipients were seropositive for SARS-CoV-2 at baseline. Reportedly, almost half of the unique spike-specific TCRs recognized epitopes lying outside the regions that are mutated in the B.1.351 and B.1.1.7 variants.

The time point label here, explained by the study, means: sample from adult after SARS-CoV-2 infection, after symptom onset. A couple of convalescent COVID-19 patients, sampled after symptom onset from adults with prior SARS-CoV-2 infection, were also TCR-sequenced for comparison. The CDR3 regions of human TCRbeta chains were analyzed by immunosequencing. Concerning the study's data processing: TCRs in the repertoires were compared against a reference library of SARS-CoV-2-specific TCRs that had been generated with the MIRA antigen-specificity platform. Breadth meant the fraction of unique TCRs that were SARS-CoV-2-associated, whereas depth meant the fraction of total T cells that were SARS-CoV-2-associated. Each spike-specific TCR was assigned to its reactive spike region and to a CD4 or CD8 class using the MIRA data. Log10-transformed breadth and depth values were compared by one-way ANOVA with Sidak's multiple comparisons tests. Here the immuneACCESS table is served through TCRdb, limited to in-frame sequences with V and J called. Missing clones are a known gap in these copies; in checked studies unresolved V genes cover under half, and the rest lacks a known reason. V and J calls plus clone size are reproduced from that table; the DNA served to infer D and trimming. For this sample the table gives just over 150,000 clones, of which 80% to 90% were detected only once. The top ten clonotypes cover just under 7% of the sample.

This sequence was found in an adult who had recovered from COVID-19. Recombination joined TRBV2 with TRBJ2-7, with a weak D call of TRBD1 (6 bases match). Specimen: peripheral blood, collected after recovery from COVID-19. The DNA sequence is TGTGCCAGCAAGTACAGGGATGGGGACTACGAGCAGTACTTC. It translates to CASKYRDGDYEQYF. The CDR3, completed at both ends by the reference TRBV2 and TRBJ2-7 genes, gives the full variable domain EPEVTQTPSHQVTQMGQEVILRCVPISNHLYFYWYRQILGQKVEFLVSFYNNEISEKSEIFDDQFSVERPDGSNFTLKIRSTKLEDSAMYFCASKYRDGDYEQYFGPGTRLTVT.